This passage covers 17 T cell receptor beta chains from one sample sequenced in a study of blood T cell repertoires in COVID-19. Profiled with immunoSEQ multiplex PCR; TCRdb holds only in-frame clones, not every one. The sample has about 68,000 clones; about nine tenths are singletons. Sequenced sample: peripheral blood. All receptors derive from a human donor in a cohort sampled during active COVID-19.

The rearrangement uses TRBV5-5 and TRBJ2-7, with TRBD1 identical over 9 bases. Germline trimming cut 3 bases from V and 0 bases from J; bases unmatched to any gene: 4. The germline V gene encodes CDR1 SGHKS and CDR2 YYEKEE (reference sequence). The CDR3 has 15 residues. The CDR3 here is CASSWGQGNSYEQYF. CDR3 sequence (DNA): TGTGCCAGCAGCTGGGGACAGGGCAACTCCTACGAGCAGTACTTC.

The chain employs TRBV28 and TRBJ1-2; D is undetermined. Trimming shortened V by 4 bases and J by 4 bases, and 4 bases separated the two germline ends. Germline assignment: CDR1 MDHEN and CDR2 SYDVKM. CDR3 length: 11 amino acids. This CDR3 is CASSSLYGYTF. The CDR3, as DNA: TGTGCCAGCAGTTCCCTCTATGGCTACACCTTC.

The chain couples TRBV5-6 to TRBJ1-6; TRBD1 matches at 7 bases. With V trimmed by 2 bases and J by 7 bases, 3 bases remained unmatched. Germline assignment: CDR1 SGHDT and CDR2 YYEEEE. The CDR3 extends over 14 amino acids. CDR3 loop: CASSFLRGNSPLHF. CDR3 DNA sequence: TGTGCCAGCAGCTTTCTCAGGGGGAATTCACCCCTCCACTTT.

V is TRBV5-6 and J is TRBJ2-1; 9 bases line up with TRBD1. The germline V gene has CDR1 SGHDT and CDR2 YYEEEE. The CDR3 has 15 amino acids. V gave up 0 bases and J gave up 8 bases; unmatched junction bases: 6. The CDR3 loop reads CASSLVGTGIDEQFF. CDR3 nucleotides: TGTGCCAGCAGCTTGGTTGGGACAGGGATCGATGAGCAGTTCTTC.

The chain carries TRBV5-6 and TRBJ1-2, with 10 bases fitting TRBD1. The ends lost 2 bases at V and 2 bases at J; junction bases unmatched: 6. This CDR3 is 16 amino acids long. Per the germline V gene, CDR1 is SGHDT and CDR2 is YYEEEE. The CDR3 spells CASSFGTGVSNYGYTF. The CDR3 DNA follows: TGTGCCAGCAGCTTCGGGACAGGGGTATCGAACTATGGCTACACCTTC.

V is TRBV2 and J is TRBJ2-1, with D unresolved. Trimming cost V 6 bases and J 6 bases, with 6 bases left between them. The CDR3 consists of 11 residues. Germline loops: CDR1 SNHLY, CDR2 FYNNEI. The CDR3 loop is CASSPGNEQFF. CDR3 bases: TGTGCCAGCAGCCCAGGCAATGAGCAGTTCTTC.

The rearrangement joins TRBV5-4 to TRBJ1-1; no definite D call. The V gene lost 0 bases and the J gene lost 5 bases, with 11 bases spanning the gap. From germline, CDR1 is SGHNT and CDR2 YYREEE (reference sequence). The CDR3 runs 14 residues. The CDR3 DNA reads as TGTGCCAGCAGCTTGGGCCAGCCGGGTACTGAAGCTTTCTTT. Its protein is CASSLGQPGTEAFF. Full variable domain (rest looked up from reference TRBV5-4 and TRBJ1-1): ETGVTQSPTHLIKTRGQQVTLRCSSQSGHNTVSWYQQALGQGPQFIFQYYREEENGRGNFPPRFSGLQFPNYSSELNVNALELDDSALYLCASSLGQPGTEAFFGQGTRLTVV.

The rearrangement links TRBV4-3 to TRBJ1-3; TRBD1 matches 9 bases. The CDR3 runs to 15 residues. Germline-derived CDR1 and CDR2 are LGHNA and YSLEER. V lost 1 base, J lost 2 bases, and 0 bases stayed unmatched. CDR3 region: CASSQGTGAGNTIYF. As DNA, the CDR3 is TGCGCCAGCAGCCAAGGGACAGGGGCTGGAAACACCATATATTTT.

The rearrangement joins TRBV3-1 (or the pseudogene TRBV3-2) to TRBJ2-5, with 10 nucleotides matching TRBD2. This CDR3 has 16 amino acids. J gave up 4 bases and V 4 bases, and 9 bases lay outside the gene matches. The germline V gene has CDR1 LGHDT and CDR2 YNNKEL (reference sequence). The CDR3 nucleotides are TGTGCCAGCAGCCGGGGCGGCCTAGCGGGGGCAGAGACCCAGTACTTC. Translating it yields CASSRGGLAGAETQYF.

The CDR3 protein is CASSRELSYEQYF. CDR3 DNA sequence: TGTGCCAGCAGTAGGGAGCTCTCCTACGAGCAGTACTTC. The V call is TRBV2, the J call TRBJ2-7; a weak D match, TRBD2 (5 bases). V lost 5 bases, J lost 0 bases, and 8 bases lay in between. This CDR3 spans 13 amino acids. Germline CDR1 is SNHLY and CDR2 is FYNNEI.

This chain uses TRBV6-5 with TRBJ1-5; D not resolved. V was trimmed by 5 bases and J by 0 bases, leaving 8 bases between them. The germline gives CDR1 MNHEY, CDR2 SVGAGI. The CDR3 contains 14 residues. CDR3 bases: TGTGCCAGCAGTACTAGGGTTAGCAATCAGCCCCAGCATTTT. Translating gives CASSTRVSNQPQHF.

CDR3 coding DNA: TGTGCCAGCAGCCAAGGACAGGGTCAGAGTCAGCCCCAGCATTTT. As protein: CASSQGQGQSQPQHF. This chain uses TRBV3-1 (or the pseudogene TRBV3-2) with TRBJ1-5; 7 bases map to TRBD1. The germline gives CDR1 LGHDT, CDR2 YNNKEL (reference sequence). Trimming cost V 1 base and J 6 bases; bases outside gene matches: 6. This CDR3 is built from 15 residues.

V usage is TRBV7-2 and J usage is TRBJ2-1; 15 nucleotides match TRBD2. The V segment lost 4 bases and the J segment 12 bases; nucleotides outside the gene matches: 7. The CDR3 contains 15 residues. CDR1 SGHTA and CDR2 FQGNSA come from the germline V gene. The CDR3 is CASSSGLAGGRTQFF. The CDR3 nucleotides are TGTGCCAGCAGCTCCGGACTAGCGGGGGGGCGGACGCAGTTCTTC.

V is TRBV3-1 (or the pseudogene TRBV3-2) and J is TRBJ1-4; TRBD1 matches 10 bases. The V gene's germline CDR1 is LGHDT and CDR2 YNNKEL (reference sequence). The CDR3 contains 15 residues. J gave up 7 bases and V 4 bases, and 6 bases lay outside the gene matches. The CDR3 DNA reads TGTGCCAGCAGCCTAAGACAGGGGGCAGTTGAAAAACTGTTTTTT. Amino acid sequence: CASSLRQGAVEKLFF.

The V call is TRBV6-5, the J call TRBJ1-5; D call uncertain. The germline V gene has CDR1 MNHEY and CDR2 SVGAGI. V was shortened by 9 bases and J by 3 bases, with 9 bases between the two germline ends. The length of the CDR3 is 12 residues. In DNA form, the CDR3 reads TGTGCCAGTAAGGCGGCCAATCAGCCCCAGCATTTT. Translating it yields CASKAANQPQHF.

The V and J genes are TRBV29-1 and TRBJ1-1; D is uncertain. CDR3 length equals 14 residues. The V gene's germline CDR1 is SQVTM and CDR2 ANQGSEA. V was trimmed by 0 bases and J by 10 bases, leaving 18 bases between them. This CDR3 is CSVEDRGSRPGAFF. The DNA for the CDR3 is TGCAGCGTTGAAGATCGGGGAAGCAGGCCGGGAGCTTTCTTT. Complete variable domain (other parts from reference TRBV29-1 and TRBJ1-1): SAVISQKPSRDICQRGTSLTIQCQVDSQVTMMFWYRQQPGQSLTLIATANQGSEATYESGFVIDKFPISRPNLTFSTLTVSNMSPEDSSIYLCSVEDRGSRPGAFFGQGTRLTVV.

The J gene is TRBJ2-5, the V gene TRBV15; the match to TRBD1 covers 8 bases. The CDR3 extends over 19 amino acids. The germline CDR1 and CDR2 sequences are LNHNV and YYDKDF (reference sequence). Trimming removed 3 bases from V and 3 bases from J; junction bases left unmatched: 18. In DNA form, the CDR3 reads TGTGCCACCAGCAGGTGGTTAGGGCAGGGGGCGACGTGGGAAGAGACCCAGTACTTC. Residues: CATSRWLGQGATWEETQYF.